This is a list of T cell receptor beta chains from one sample in a study of tumor-infiltrating lymphocytes in oesophageal squamous cell carcinoma. MiXCR was run by TCRdb on the PCR reads, yielding one entry per CDR3 protein. The sample consists of approximately 20,000 distinct CDR3 sequences, around two fifths of them appearing once. The source material was esophageal tumor tissue. These receptors came from a male donor with esophageal squamous cell carcinoma. Both conserved end residues are part of each CDR3. The D gene is left open where the match is weak. Only some rows state a clone size, as once, few, many or a class for expanded clones.

j_call,clone_size,v_call,d_call,cdr3_nt,cdr3_aa
TRBJ1-2,many,TRBV6-1,-,TGTGCCAGCAGTTCCGCTTGGGGGCAGGGCTATGGCTACACCTTC,CASSSAWGQGYGYTF
TRBJ2-1,-,TRBV7-8,TRBD1,TGTGCCAGCAGACCCCGAACAGGGGGCTCCTACAATGAGCAGTTCTTC,CASRPRTGGSYNEQFF
TRBJ2-2,-,TRBV3-2,-,TGTGCCAGCAGCCAGATGAACACCGGGGAGCTGTTTTTT,CASSQMNTGELFF
TRBJ2-7,-,TRBV7-2,-,TGTGCCAATAGCGTTTCCCACGAGCAGTACTTC,CANSVSHEQYF
TRBJ1-5,-,TRBV28,-,TGTGCCAGCAGTTCCAGGTTACTCAATCAGCCCCAGCATTTT,CASSSRLLNQPQHF
TRBJ2-1,few,TRBV6-1,-,TGTGCCGGCTCTGGTGGGCTAGCGTCCTACAATGAGCAGTTCTTC,CAGSGGLASYNEQFF
TRBJ2-1,many,TRBV5-4,-,TGTGCCAGCAGCTTGTTGCACAATGAGCAGTTCTTC,CASSLLHNEQFF
TRBJ1-4,medium-sized,TRBV6-1,-,TGTGCCAGCAGTGACGGGGATGAAAAACTGTTTTTT,CASSDGDEKLFF
TRBJ2-1,many,TRBV7-3,-,TGTGCCAGCAGCTCCGGGCGGGACCTACACAATGAGCAGTTCTTC,CASSSGRDLHNEQFF
TRBJ2-6,-,TRBV7-3,-,TGTGCCAGCAGCGCTATCTCTGGGGCCAACGTCCTGACTTTC,CASSAISGANVLTF
TRBJ2-3,few,TRBV7-2,-,TGTGCCAGCAGCGCCCTTATGGGGACCGGGGGTACGCAGTATTTT,CASSALMGTGGTQYF
TRBJ2-1,once,TRBV6-1,-,TGTGCCAGCAGCGCAACAGTGGAGGAGGAGACTCAGTTCTTC,CASSATVEEETQFF
TRBJ2-1,many,TRBV6-6,TRBD2,TGTGCCAGCAGTTACTCCGGGGTAGCGGGCTCCTACAATGAGCAGTTCTTC,CASSYSGVAGSYNEQFF
TRBJ1-2,-,TRBV6-6,TRBD1,TGTGCCAGCAGTTACTCCCAACCAGGGGGTAACTATGGCTACACCTTC,CASSYSQPGGNYGYTF
TRBJ2-7,-,TRBV7-2,-,TGTGCCAGCAGCTTAGTCTCCAGGGGGGGACACGAGCAGTACTTC,CASSLVSRGGHEQYF
TRBJ2-3,-,TRBV25-1,TRBD2,TGTGCCAGCAGTGGTTCCCAGGGACTAGCGGGAGGCCGAGGCACAGATACGCAGTATTTT,CASSGSQGLAGGRGTDTQYF
TRBJ2-1,-,TRBV19,TRBD2,TGTGCCAGTAGTATTCTAGCGGGAGGTGAGCAGTTCTTC,CASSILAGGEQFF
TRBJ2-5,few,TRBV7-3,TRBD1,TGTGCCAGCAGCTTAACCGGGACAGGGCAAGAGACCCAGTACTTC,CASSLTGTGQETQYF
TRBJ2-1,-,TRBV7-6,-,TGTGCCAGCAGCTCTTCTCGGACAAAGGTCATTCACGAGCAGTTCTTC,CASSSSRTKVIHEQFF
TRBJ2-7,few,TRBV7-2,-,TGTGCCAGCAGCTTAGAGGGTAGGAGATACGAGCAGTACTTC,CASSLEGRRYEQYF
TRBJ2-5,few,TRBV7-6,-,TGTGCCAGCAGCTTAGCGGGCGGGCTGCGGGGGACCCAGTACTTC,CASSLAGGLRGTQYF
TRBJ2-1,many,TRBV24-1,TRBD2,TGTGCCACCAGTGATTTCTCCGGGACTAGCGGGAGGTACAATGAGCAGTTCTTC,CATSDFSGTSGRYNEQFF
TRBJ2-2,many,TRBV28,-,TGTGCCAGCAGCCGAGAGACAGGCGCGAACACCGGGGAGCTGTTTTTT,CASSRETGANTGELFF
TRBJ1-2,medium-sized,TRBV7-2,-,TGTGCCACCACTCTTACAGGAGCTAACTATGGCTACACCTTC,CATTLTGANYGYTF
TRBJ2-1,-,TRBV7-2,TRBD2,TGTGCCAGCAGCTTAGGGACTAGCGGGAGCGATGAGCAGTTCTTC,CASSLGTSGSDEQFF
TRBJ2-7,-,TRBV7-2,TRBD2,TGTGCCAGCAGCACAGTCGGACTAGTAAATGAGCAGTACTTC,CASSTVGLVNEQYF
TRBJ2-3,-,TRBV12-3/TRBV12-4,-,TGTGCCAGCAGTGCAACTAGGGACACGCAGTATTTT,CASSATRDTQYF
TRBJ2-7,few,TRBV6-1,TRBD1,TGTGCCAGCAGCCCGACAGGGGCCCCCTCCTACGAGCAGTACTTC,CASSPTGAPSYEQYF
TRBJ2-3,-,TRBV10-2,TRBD2,TGCGCCAGCGAGTCTAGCGGGAGAGGCCCAGATACGCAGTATTTT,CASESSGRGPDTQYF
TRBJ2-5,-,TRBV12-3/TRBV12-4,-,TGTGCCAGCAGCCCACGGACAGCCTATCCGCAGACCCAGTACTTC,CASSPRTAYPQTQYF
TRBJ1-6,many,TRBV7-6,-,TGTGCCAGCAGCACCGAGGGAAATTCACCCCTCCACTTT,CASSTEGNSPLHF
TRBJ2-2,-,TRBV6-6,TRBD1,TGTGCCAGCAGTTACGGCAGGGGGCGGAACACCGGGGAGCTGTTTTTT,CASSYGRGRNTGELFF
TRBJ1-2,few,TRBV2,-,TGTGCCAGCAGCGTTAGGGCCCTGGGCTATGGCTACACCTTC,CASSVRALGYGYTF
TRBJ2-7,many,TRBV7-3,-,TGTGCCAGCAGCTTAATGCCCGGGACACGCTACGAGCAGTACTTC,CASSLMPGTRYEQYF
TRBJ2-1,-,TRBV11-3,TRBD2,TGTGCCAGCAGCTTAAGTAGCGGGGGGGCCAGTGAGCAGTTCTTC,CASSLSSGGASEQFF
TRBJ2-2,-,TRBV6-5,TRBD2,TGTTCCAGCAGTGACACTAGCGGGGGGGCCTTCGGCGGGGAGCTGTTTTTT,CSSSDTSGGAFGGELFF
TRBJ2-1,many,TRBV11-3,-,TGTGCCAGCAGCTTGAGCGGACCCATCTACAATGAGCAGTTCTTC,CASSLSGPIYNEQFF
TRBJ1-1,-,TRBV7-6,-,TGTGCCAGCAGCTTAGGGACCGGGAGCCCTGAAGCTTTCTTT,CASSLGTGSPEAFF
TRBJ1-5,many,TRBV28,-,TGTGCCAGCAGCCCAGGCCGGATCGCTCAGCCCCAGCATTTT,CASSPGRIAQPQHF
TRBJ2-5,once,TRBV6-1,TRBD2,TGTGCCAGCGTGTCCGGAGGAGCGGGGGGGCCAGAGACCCAGTACTTC,CASVSGGAGGPETQYF
TRBJ2-7,-,TRBV28,TRBD1,TGTGCCAGCAGTGCGCCGGGACAGGGTTCCTACGAGCAGTACTTC,CASSAPGQGSYEQYF
TRBJ2-7,-,TRBV6-1,TRBD2,TGTGCCAGCAGTGACAGCGGGGGGTTCGCCTACGAGCAGTACTTC,CASSDSGGFAYEQYF
TRBJ1-5,-,TRBV12-3/TRBV12-4,-,TGTGCCAGCAGAAATAGCAATCAGCCCCAGCATTTT,CASRNSNQPQHF